One sample yielded the 28 T cell receptor beta chains listed below, sequenced in a study of blood T cells in healthy people across ages. With a J-beta primer mix and a sample-barcoded 5' primer, a second PCR ran about 7 to 12 cycles. In TCRdb, the 5' RACE reads were re-called with MiXCR into one record per CDR3 protein. The sample lists approximately 800,000 distinct CDR3 sequences, around 34% occurring once. The sample was blood. These receptors all stem from a man aged 18-30 years in good health.

V and J are TRBV7-2 and TRBJ1-6; D unclear. The V end lost 6 bases, the J end lost 7 bases, and 13 bases lay between the germline ends. CDR1 and CDR2 (germline): SGHTA, FQGNSA. This CDR3 contains 14 residues. This CDR3 reads CASRLDRANSPLHF. Written as DNA, the CDR3 is TGTGCCAGCAGATTGGACCGAGCCAATTCACCCCTCCACTTT.

The chain is built from TRBV20-1 and TRBJ2-5, with 10 positions matching TRBD1. This CDR3 has 11 amino acids. V dropped 6 bases and J dropped 11; count of bases not matched to a gene: 6. CDR1 is DFQATT, CDR2 SNEGSKA, per germline (reference sequence). DNA of the CDR3: TGCAGTGCCCGGACAGGGGGTGAGCAGTACTTC. Protein sequence: CSARTGGEQYF.

This chain connects TRBV20-1 to TRBJ2-7; 7 nucleotides agree with TRBD1. The germline CDR1 and CDR2 sequences are DFQATT and SNEGSKA (reference sequence). CDR3 length: 14 residues. Trimming removed 4 bases from V and 0 bases from J; junction bases left unmatched: 6. In DNA, the CDR3 is TGCAGTGCTACACGCCGGGACAGCTCCTACGAGCAGTACTTC. This encodes CSATRRDSSYEQYF.

The sample holds many counts of this clonotype. The V gene is TRBV6-2 or TRBV6-3, the J gene TRBJ2-7, with D uncertain. CDR3 length: 15 amino acids. Trimming removed 3 bases from V and 0 bases from J, with 12 bases in between. Germline assignment: CDR1 MNHEY and CDR2 SVGEGT. CDR3 sequence reads: CASSYGPTSSYEQYF. The CDR3 nucleotides are TGTGCCAGCAGTTATGGTCCCACGAGCTCCTACGAGCAGTACTTC.

The rearrangement links TRBV5-1 to TRBJ1-1, with D unresolved. CDR1 is SGHRS and CDR2 is YFSETQ in the germline V gene. Between the trimmed V and J ends, which lost 4 bases and 11 bases, there was a span of 21 bases. The CDR3 has 14 residues. The CDR3 protein is CASSAPREMGWAFF. CDR3 coding DNA: TGCGCCAGCAGCGCGCCCCGAGAAATGGGCTGGGCTTTCTTT. Supplemented by reference TRBV5-1 and TRBJ1-1, the full variable domain reads KAGVTQTPRYLIKTRGQQVTLSCSPISGHRSVSWYQQTPGQGLQFLFEYFSETQRNKGNFPGRFSGRQFSNSRSEMNVSTLELGDSALYLCASSAPREMGWAFFGQGTRLTVV.

This clonotype was detected only a few times. The chain employs TRBV7-9 and TRBJ2-7, with 9 bases aligning to TRBD1. This CDR3 spans 16 amino acids. Germline V gene data show CDR1 as SEHNR and CDR2 as FQNEAQ (reference sequence). V dropped 1 base and J dropped 0; count of bases not matched to a gene: 4. This CDR3 reads CASSLVGTGSSYEQYF. CDR3 in DNA: TGTGCCAGCAGCTTAGTCGGGACAGGGAGCTCCTACGAGCAGTACTTC.

The J gene is TRBJ1-6, the V gene TRBV12-1; the D call TRBD1 from the table was never checked on the DNA. TRBV12-1 is a pseudogene segment. This CDR3 has 16 residues. For the CDR3, the DNA is TGTGCCAGCAGCTGGAACAGGGGGGCCTATAATTCACCCCTCCACTTT. Translation: CASSWNRGAYNSPLHF.

V usage is TRBV12-3 or TRBV12-4 and J usage is TRBJ1-5, with 10 bases lining up with TRBD1. V dropped 6 bases and J dropped 5; count of bases not matched to a gene: 10. There are 16 residues in the CDR3. CDR3: CASSPGTGAFDQPQHF. The CDR3 region has the DNA TGTGCCAGCAGCCCCGGGACAGGGGCATTCGATCAGCCCCAGCATTTT.

The V call is TRBV12-3 or TRBV12-4, the J call TRBJ2-7, with D unclear. V was pared by 5 bases and J by 4 bases, with 9 bases between. This CDR3 is 12 amino acids long. The CDR3: CASSVSRYEQYF. For the CDR3, the DNA is TGTGCCAGCAGTGTATCCCGATACGAGCAGTACTTC.

Only a few counts were recorded for this clonotype. The chain uses TRBV6-2 or TRBV6-3 and TRBJ1-5; 10 nucleotides agree with TRBD1. Germline assignment: CDR1 MNHEY and CDR2 SVGEGT. CDR3 length equals 14 residues. J was trimmed by 8 bases and V by 6 bases; bases with no gene match: 7. CDR3 residues: CASRDADRGKPQHF. CDR3 nucleotides: TGTGCCAGCAGGGACGCGGACAGGGGGAAGCCCCAGCATTTT.

This chain links TRBV5-1 with TRBJ2-7; D perhaps matches TRBD1 (6 bases). V was cut by 3 bases and J by 7 bases, with 20 bases left in between. The CDR3 totals 15 residues. CDR1 is SGHRS and CDR2 is YFSETQ in the germline V gene. CDR3 residues: CASSSVQGTYNEQYF. In DNA form, the CDR3 reads TGCGCCAGCAGCTCCGTGCAGGGGACCTACAATGAGCAGTACTTC.

The sample holds a few counts of this clonotype. This chain links TRBV2 with TRBJ1-5; 8 nucleotides match TRBD1. The germline CDR1 and CDR2 sequences are SNHLY and FYNNEI. The ends lost 6 bases at V and 2 bases at J; junction bases unmatched: 6. The CDR3 contains 15 residues. Here the CDR3 reads CASREGTGRNQPQHF. The CDR3, as DNA: TGTGCCAGCAGGGAGGGGACAGGCCGCAATCAGCCCCAGCATTTT.

This clonotype has just a few counts. The chain has TRBV20-1 and TRBJ2-3; D is undetermined. Per the germline V gene, CDR1 is DFQATT and CDR2 is SNEGSKA (reference sequence). The CDR3 length is 10 residues. Between the trimmed V and J ends, which lost 6 bases and 7 bases, there was a span of 8 bases. The CDR3 DNA reads TGCAGTGCCTTCGCGAATACGCAGTATTTT. It yields the protein CSAFANTQYF.

This clonotype has a handful of counts. The chain joins TRBV28 to TRBJ1-6; 8 bases line up with TRBD1. This CDR3 is 12 amino acids long. Germline loops: CDR1 MDHEN, CDR2 SYDVKM. Trimming took 3 bases from V and 13 from J; bases not matched to a gene: 2. The CDR3 bases are TGTGCCAGCAGTTTCACAGGGGGTCCCCTCCACTTT. It yields the protein CASSFTGGPLHF.

This chain joins TRBV3-1 and TRBJ1-5, with TRBD1 as a possible D gene (5 bases). Trimming stripped 3 bases from V and 0 bases from J, with 9 bases between. CDR1 and CDR2 (germline): LGHDT, YNNKEL (reference sequence). The CDR3 is 15 amino acids. CDR3 nucleotide sequence: TGTGCCAGCAGCCAGGGGGGGGATAGCAATCAGCCCCAGCATTTT. Its translation: CASSQGGDSNQPQHF.

This chain links TRBV9 with TRBJ2-3; a weak D match, TRBD2 (6 bases). Trimming pared 4 bases from V and 6 bases from J, leaving 15 bases between. This CDR3 spans 14 amino acids. Germline CDR1 reads SGDLS; CDR2 reads YYNGEE. This CDR3 is CASSLAASVDTQYF. In nucleotides, the CDR3 is TGTGCCAGCAGCTTAGCGGCTAGCGTGGATACGCAGTATTTT.

The sample holds a few counts of this clonotype. CDR3 nucleotide sequence: TGTGCCGTTCGAGCGGGGCTACAAGAGACCCAGTACTTC. Amino acid sequence: CAVRAGLQETQYF. The chain employs TRBV6-2 or TRBV6-3 and TRBJ2-5, with 7 bases that match TRBD2. The CDR3 length is 13 residues. J lost 2 bases, V lost 11 bases, and 8 bases had no gene match. Germline CDR1 is MNHEY and CDR2 is SVGEGT.

Here the CDR3 DNA reads TGTGCCACCAGTGATACACAAGGGACAGGCGAAGAGACCCAGTTCTTC. This translates into CATSDTQGTGEETQFF. The chain recombines TRBV24-1 with TRBJ2-1; 8 nucleotides agree with TRBD1. V lost 3 bases and J lost 13; bases outside the gene matches: 16. The CDR3 sequence is 16 residues long. Germline CDR1 is KGHDR and CDR2 is SFDVKD.

There are a few counts of this clonotype. The chain recombines TRBV12-3 or TRBV12-4 with TRBJ2-5; 10 nucleotides align to TRBD2. Trimming cost V 6 bases and J 1 base; bases outside gene matches: 14. CDR3 size: 18 residues. This CDR3 is CASSRHLSSGGAQETQYF. As DNA, the CDR3 is TGTGCCAGCAGCCGCCATCTATCTAGCGGGGGAGCCCAAGAGACCCAGTACTTC.

At least ten counts were recorded for this clonotype. The chain recombines TRBV4-3 with TRBJ2-7; 7 nucleotides agree with TRBD2. Germline CDR1 LGHNA, CDR2 YSLEER. The CDR3 totals 15 residues. The junction had 9 bases not matched to a gene; V was cut back by 4 bases and J by 3 bases. The CDR3 loop is CASSPTSGGGYEQYF. CDR3 coding DNA: TGCGCCAGCAGCCCTACCTCGGGCGGGGGCTACGAGCAGTACTTC.

This clonotype was recorded a few times. V and J are TRBV19 and TRBJ1-5; D possibly corresponds to TRBD1 (5 bases). The germline V gene encodes CDR1 LNHDA and CDR2 SQIVND (reference sequence). There are 15 residues in the CDR3. The germline V and J ends were trimmed by 6 bases and 1 base, with 13 bases remaining between them. CDR3 nucleotides: TGTGCCAGTAGACGCGTTGGGGGAAGCAATCAGCCCCAGCATTTT. Translating it yields CASRRVGGSNQPQHF.

The CDR3 loop reads CASSVTVTGVGYHEQFF. The CDR3 DNA follows: TGTGCCAGCAGTGTCACGGTGACAGGGGTGGGATACCATGAGCAGTTCTTC. The rearrangement joins TRBV6-4 to TRBJ2-1; the match to TRBD1 covers 8 bases. Unmatched junction bases numbered 16, after V lost 4 bases and J lost 8 bases. CDR1 is MRHNA, CDR2 SNTAGT, per germline. The CDR3 spans 17 residues.

This clonotype turned up a few times. The chain combines TRBV12-3 or TRBV12-4 with TRBJ1-2; D remains unclear. V lost 1 base to trimming and J lost 7 bases, with 10 bases between them. There are 13 residues in the CDR3. This CDR3 is CASSLGDAGGYTF. The CDR3 bases are TGTGCCAGCAGTTTAGGCGACGCCGGTGGCTACACCTTC.

This clonotype was counted a few times. The chain recombines TRBV12-3 or TRBV12-4 with TRBJ1-5; D call uncertain. This CDR3 is built from 16 residues. V was shortened by 3 bases and J by 7 bases, with 19 bases between the two germline ends. The CDR3 spells CASSLRLTRKDQPQHF. CDR3 in DNA: TGTGCCAGCAGTTTGAGGCTAACAAGGAAAGACCAGCCCCAGCATTTT.

This clonotype was detected only a few times. The rearrangement uses TRBV7-2 and TRBJ2-1, with D tentatively TRBD2 (6 bases). Germline V gene data show CDR1 as SGHTA and CDR2 as FQGNSA. This CDR3 region has 13 residues. Trimming cost V 10 bases and J 5 bases, with 15 bases left between them. The CDR3 DNA is TGTGCCACCCGCGGGGACCGACACAATGAGCAGTTCTTC. Residues: CATRGDRHNEQFF.

This clonotype has only a few counts. CDR3 sequence reads: CAWSGTGVIPYEQYF. In DNA form, the CDR3 reads TGTGCCTGGAGCGGGACAGGGGTTATCCCCTACGAGCAGTACTTC. This chain connects TRBV30 to TRBJ2-4, with 10 bases fitting TRBD1. The end of the DNA fits TRBJ2-7 better, so the J call may be wrong. The CDR3 extends over 15 amino acids. The germline V gene encodes CDR1 GTSNPN and CDR2 SVGIG (reference sequence).

In its sample, this clonotype was seen many times. The chain links TRBV2 to TRBJ2-5; no definite D call. This CDR3 has 13 residues. Germline CDR1 SNHLY, CDR2 FYNNEI. V was shortened by 0 bases and J by 2 bases, with 4 bases between the two germline ends. CDR3 residues: CASSEAMQETQYF. For the CDR3, the DNA is TGTGCCAGCAGTGAAGCTATGCAAGAGACCCAGTACTTC.

The rearrangement joins TRBV5-1 to TRBJ2-3, with D possibly TRBD2 on 6 matching bases. Trimming cost V 4 bases and J 4 bases, with 16 bases left between them. Germline CDR1 and CDR2: SGHRS and YFSETQ. The CDR3 contains 15 residues. DNA of the CDR3: TGCGCCAGCAGCCCGGACGGGGGAGATGCAGATACGCAGTATTTT. Protein sequence: CASSPDGGDADTQYF.